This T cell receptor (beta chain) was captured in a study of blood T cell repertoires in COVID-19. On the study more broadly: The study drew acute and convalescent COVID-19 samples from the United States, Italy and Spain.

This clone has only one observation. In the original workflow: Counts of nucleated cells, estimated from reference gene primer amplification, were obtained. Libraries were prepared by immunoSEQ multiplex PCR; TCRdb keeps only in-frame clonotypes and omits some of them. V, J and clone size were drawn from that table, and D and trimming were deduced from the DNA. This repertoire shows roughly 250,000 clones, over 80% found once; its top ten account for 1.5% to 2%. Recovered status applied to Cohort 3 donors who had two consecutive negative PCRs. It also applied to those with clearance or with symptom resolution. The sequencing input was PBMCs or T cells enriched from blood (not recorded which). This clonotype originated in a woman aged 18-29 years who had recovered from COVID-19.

This CDR3 is CASSRSAFGSYNEQFF. For the CDR3, the DNA is TGTGCCAGCAGCCGAAGCGCCTTTGGGTCCTACAATGAGCAGTTCTTC. The chain joins TRBV3-1 (or the pseudogene TRBV3-2) to TRBJ2-1; D is unresolved. V lost 4 bases and J lost 1, with 14 bases in between. The germline CDR1 and CDR2 sequences are LGHDT and YNNKEL (reference sequence). This CDR3 is built from 16 residues.